This T cell receptor beta chain came from a study of human T cells and chemical hapten exposure (dated by TCRdb to the early 2020s). Background for the entire study: Libraries were pooled for sequencing, and variation in per-sample TCR yields was attributed mainly to small differences in library volumes within the pool. Each blood RNA sample was used to sequence both TCR alpha and TCR beta chains. Peripheral blood TCR repertoire changes were tracked in vivo in alopecia patients during primary and secondary sensitization to the hapten diphenylcyclopropenone (DPC). What the study reported, not specific to this receptor: No change with DPC sensitization was found in the number of TCRs above 1 in 1000 frequency, and no evidence of global repertoire structure alterations was found. After repeated subsampling, the strength of the expansion versus patch-test correlation and the threshold at which it became significant changed.

Receptors were amplified or captured by RACE. The sequencer listed for this sample is NextSeq 500. During library preparation, unique molecular identifiers were attached to individual cDNA molecules so that TCRs could be counted quantitatively and reproducibly. The study's own analysis went as follows. The median number of TCRs per sample was approximately 93,000, ranging from roughly 20,000 to 700,000. The Decombinator software suite was used to annotate the V, J and CDR3 of the TCR reads. To make PS versus PT1 abundance plots, every sample was subsampled to the same number of TCRs (28,000). Expanded TCRs were defined as absent before sensitization and observed at least eight times at the 2-week time point. TCRdb ran its own pipeline on the public reads, namely fastp trimming at Q25 and MiXCR clone calling, and kept in-frame beta chains. A single entry per CDR3 protein holds the most common genes and DNA from its merged rows. The V and J calls shown here were made by TCRdb, not taken from the authors' results. Present in this sample are 130,000 or so distinct CDR3 sequences, approximately 9.5% of which were seen just once. The ten most abundant clones make up 1.5% to 2% of the sample.

A few counts support this clonotype. This receptor's antigen is unknown. The input lacks base qualities; no much larger clone sits a single base away. The time point label, read with the paper, signifies: healthy volunteer bleed at 2 weeks. Total RNA was extracted from unfractionated whole blood collected in Tempus Blood RNA tubes. A few healthy volunteers were used as TCR sequencing controls and were bled at day 0, 2 weeks and 6 weeks. Including cysteine and phenylalanine, the CDR3 has 12 amino acids. The retained sequence is limited to the CDR3, 36 bases, with the frame set at the first base. Ends trimmed: V by 5 bases, J by 14 bases; bases unmatched to a gene: 10. Looking up the germline V gene yields CDR1 LGHNT and CDR2 FRNRAP.

This receptor chain uses TRBV12-5 and TRBJ2-3; TRBD2 lines up with 7 middle nucleotides. The TCR sequence derives from a male donor in good health. Some clones in this sample may be carry-over from other donors' samples. The sample was whole blood. The CDR3 in this case is CASGISGRFPYF. The DNA is TGTGCTAGTGGTATTAGCGGGCGGTTCCCGTATTTT.